This T cell receptor (beta chain) appears in the sequencing data of a study of T cell clones after liver transplantation (dated by TCRdb to the late 2010s). For the wider study: ITN030ST, the source of the samples, was a randomized trial that attempted immunosuppression withdrawal within 2 years of liver transplantation. Donor-reactive T cell clones were identified by TCRbeta sequencing after a pre-transplant mixed lymphocyte reaction and then tracked in post-transplant blood. Third party-reactive TCRbeta sequences from pre-transplant MLRs were also identified as an antigen-independent comparator for donor-reactive sequences. Three of the eight recipients were HCV-positive; the others were transplanted for non-autoimmune, non-viral indications. Subjects received no induction therapy and standard immunosuppression until randomization at 12-24 months post-transplant. Tolerance was defined as complete withdrawal of immunosuppression for at least one year without a rise in liver enzymes beyond twice the upper limit of normal. Blood samples were taken pre-transplant, pre-randomization before withdrawal, and post-randomization after full withdrawal or failed withdrawal. Of the 8 liver transplant recipients making up the studied cohort, 3 were classified as tolerant and 5 as non-tolerant. Study-wide conclusions, independent of this receptor: Because no allograft tissue specimens were available, donor-reactive T cells may have migrated into the graft instead of being deleted. In most of the 8 subjects, regardless of tolerance or HCV status, circulating donor-reactive CD4 TCRbeta sequences dropped significantly post-transplant. Conclusions were preliminary, limited by small, heterogeneous patient numbers and non-standardized post-transplant time points. Donor-reactive sequences decreased more than third party-reactive sequences, which suggests partial antigen-specific deletion that was not related to withdrawal success. When repertoire turnover was accounted for, significantly reduced detection of donor-reactive sequences was found in 7 of 8 subjects for CD4 and in 8 of 8 subjects for CD8. In two subjects, low numbers of available donor cells limited the measurable donor-reactive repertoire.

Frozen genomic DNA underwent high-throughput TCRbeta CDR3 sequencing by immunoSEQ, including PCR amplification, mapping, bias correction and internal controls. Per the original workflow: Productive rearrangements were kept, and unique TCRbeta sequences were defined by CDR3 nucleotide sequence plus V and J gene. A sequence counted as donor-reactive only if the sequence showed at least 5-fold expansion in CFSE-low cells compared with unstimulated pre-transplant cells and had a frequency of at least 0.01%. Per-subject minimum frequency thresholds, based on the lowest-template unstimulated sample, ensured at least 90% detection power. Jensen-Shannon divergence between the top 1000 TCRbeta sequences post-transplant and pre-transplant was used to measure repertoire turnover. Changes in detection of donor-reactive sequences were tested with two-sided Fisher's exact tests. TCRdb limited this immuneACCESS table to in-frame rearrangements with V and J called. A share of clones is missing; checked studies link under half to unresolved V genes, and the rest is unexplained. The V and J calls and clone size are taken from that table; D and trimming were inferred from the DNA. This sample lists about 99,000 clones; approximately 85% were detected once. The ten biggest clones cover approximately 0.93% of the sample.

Per the publication, the time point label means: pre-transplant. Unstimulated PBMCs, after thawing, were stained for CD3, CD4 and CD8 and then FACS-sorted into CD3+CD4+ and CD3+CD8+ populations. Each of the 8 studied subjects was randomized to immunosuppression withdrawal. The Qiagen DNeasy Blood and Tissue Kit was used to isolate genomic DNA. About this clone itself: Its specific antigen is unknown. There are no base qualities to consult, and no much larger clone falls within one base.

Including the terminal cysteine and phenylalanine, the CDR3 comprises 15 residues. The only DNA kept is the CDR3, 45 bases in frame from the first base. The germline V gene (reference sequence) sets CDR1 to SSHAT and CDR2 to FNYEAQ. The V end loses 1 base and the J end loses 0 bases, and a stretch of 9 bases separates them. This sequence originates from a human donor who received a liver transplant. The V gene is TRBV7-7 and the J gene is TRBJ2-5, with the D gene uncertain. The sample in question was CD4+ T cells from blood, obtained before liver transplant. The nucleotides are TGTGCCAGCAGCTTAGGAAGGTCGTACCAAGAGACCCAGTACTTC. Its translation reads: CASSLGRSYQETQYF.